The 24 T cell receptor beta chains in this list originate from one sample, sequenced in a study of regulatory T cells in long-lasting Graves disease. Time point: newly diagnosed GD, antithyroid drugs for less than 3 months. Making the TCR library involved RNA that had been extracted from PBMCs. TCR beta libraries were built with iRepertoire HTBI primers and Arm-PCR of CDR3 regions. TCRdb re-derived calls from the multiplex PCR reads in MiXCR, one entry per CDR3 protein. Here the sample spans 400,000 to 500,000 distinct CDR3 sequences, roughly 15% being singletons. The sample also formed part of further work on T cells in Graves' hyperthyroidism and ophthalmopathy.

The starting material was peripheral blood mononuclear cells (PBMCs), obtained at new diagnosis, from a patient treated with antithyroid drugs. The source is a woman aged 50 to 60 with Graves disease.

This clonotype was picked up many times. The V call is TRBV11-2, the J call TRBJ2-3, with D tentatively TRBD2 (6 bases). The CDR3 runs to 15 residues. The V and J ends lost 4 bases and 3 bases respectively, with 14 bases between them. The V gene's germline CDR1 is SGHAT and CDR2 FQNNGV. The CDR3 protein is CASSSARERTDTQYF. The CDR3 DNA reads TGTGCCAGCAGCTCCGCCCGGGAGAGGACAGATACGCAGTATTTT.

CDR3 amino acids: CASSPRRSEETQYF. CDR3 nucleotides: TGTGCCAGCAGCCCCCGCAGAAGTGAAGAGACCCAGTACTTC. This rearrangement joins TRBV7-6 to TRBJ2-5, with D unresolved. The CDR3 has 14 residues. The ends were cut back, 5 bases at V and 3 bases at J, with 13 bases in the middle. Germline V gives CDR1 SGHVS, CDR2 FNYEAQ.

This clonotype was detected only a few times. As DNA, the CDR3 is TGCGCCAGCAGTGCAGGGATTAAAGAGACCCAGTACTTC. Translating it yields CASSAGIKETQYF. This chain uses TRBV10-1 with TRBJ2-5, with D perhaps matching TRBD1 (5 bases). The germline gives CDR1 WNHNN, CDR2 SYGVQD (reference sequence). The CDR3 totals 13 residues. V was trimmed by 4 bases and J by 3 bases, leaving 9 bases between them.

This chain connects TRBV20-1 to TRBJ2-3; a weak D match, TRBD2 (6 bases). Trimming shortened V by 1 base and J by 1 base, and 15 bases separated the two germline ends. The CDR3 has 16 amino acids. Germline V lookup: CDR1 DFQATT, CDR2 SNEGSKA (reference sequence). DNA for the CDR3: TGCAGTGCTAGAGGAATTCTGGCGGGACGCACAGATACGCAGTATTTT. It specifies CSARGILAGRTDTQYF.

This clonotype was picked up many times. The gene calls are TRBV29-1 and TRBJ2-5, with 7 positions matching TRBD2. There are 13 residues in the CDR3. Germline V lookup: CDR1 SQVTM, CDR2 ANQGSEA. V shed 5 bases, J shed 2 bases, and the junction held 5 bases outside the gene matches. The CDR3 spells CSVMRGGQETQYF. CDR3 in DNA: TGCAGCGTTATGAGGGGAGGGCAAGAGACCCAGTACTTC.

The chain is built from TRBV5-1 and TRBJ2-7; 14 bases line up with TRBD2. Losses at the gene ends were 3 bases for V and 2 bases for J; bases not matched to a gene: 1. The CDR3 sequence is 15 residues long. CDR1 SGHRS and CDR2 YFSETQ come from the germline V gene. The CDR3 loop reads CASSWGLAGAYEQYF. In nucleotides, the CDR3 is TGCGCCAGCAGCTGGGGACTAGCGGGAGCCTACGAGCAGTACTTC. The variable domain in full, with the rest retrieved from reference TRBV5-1 and TRBJ2-7, is KAGVTQTPRYLIKTRGQQVTLSCSPISGHRSVSWYQQTPGQGLQFLFEYFSETQRNKGNFPGRFSGRQFSNSRSEMNVSTLELGDSALYLCASSWGLAGAYEQYFGPGTRLTVT.

This clonotype has just a few counts. The genes are TRBV20-1 and TRBJ1-2, with D possibly matching TRBD1 (5 bases). V lost 6 bases and J 4 bases, leaving 9 bases between the germline ends. CDR1 and CDR2 from the germline V gene are DFQATT and SNEGSKA (reference sequence). CDR3 length: 11 residues. This chain's CDR3 is CSAPGTYGYTF. CDR3 in DNA: TGCAGTGCCCCCGGGACCTATGGCTACACCTTC.

The table lists this clonotype with many counts. The rearrangement uses TRBV30 and TRBJ1-2; D is unclear. Between the trimmed V and J ends, which lost 2 bases and 4 bases, there was a span of 14 bases. This CDR3 comprises 14 residues. Germline V gives CDR1 GTSNPN, CDR2 SVGIG (reference sequence). The CDR3 nucleotides are TGTGCCTGGAGTTTGGACTCAGTCAGCTATGGCTACACCTTC. It specifies CAWSLDSVSYGYTF.

This clonotype was found a few times. This chain connects TRBV28 to TRBJ2-5; tentatively, D is TRBD1 or TRBD2 (5 bases each). Deletions cut 6 bases from V and 1 base from J, with 12 bases between. Looked up from germline, CDR1 is MDHEN and CDR2 is SYDVKM. The CDR3 contains 14 residues. CDR3 in amino acids: CASSLRDGQETQYF. Written as DNA, the CDR3 is TGTGCCAGCAGCCTCCGGGACGGCCAAGAGACCCAGTACTTC.

The J gene is TRBJ2-1, the V gene TRBV4-1, with 11 bases lining up with TRBD2. Germline V gives CDR1 MGHRA, CDR2 YSYEKL. CDR3 length: 14 amino acids. The V segment lost 2 bases and the J segment 14 bases; nucleotides outside the gene matches: 8. The CDR3 DNA follows: TGCGCCAGCAGCCAACCGGGACTAGCGGCTGTTAAGTTCTTC. Translated: CASSQPGLAAVKFF.

This clonotype was observed at least ten times. The CDR3 spells CASSFENTIYF. For the CDR3, the DNA is TGTGCCAGCAGTTTTGAAAACACCATATATTTT. V is TRBV28 and J is TRBJ1-3; no clear D gene. The CDR3 is 11 residues long. Trimming cost V 3 bases and J 6 bases, with 3 bases left between them. Looked up from germline, CDR1 is MDHEN and CDR2 is SYDVKM.

The V call is TRBV4-1, the J call TRBJ1-3, with TRBD1 matching over 9 bases. The V gene end was trimmed by 4 bases and the J gene end by 3 bases; junction bases not matched to a gene: 10. The length of the CDR3 is 17 residues. The germline CDR1 and CDR2 sequences are MGHRA and YSYEKL. This chain's CDR3 is CASSPSPDRGFGNTIYF. CDR3 bases: TGCGCCAGCAGCCCCTCCCCGGACAGGGGATTTGGAAACACCATATATTTT.

This clonotype was counted many times. V is TRBV18 and J is TRBJ2-7; tentative D call: TRBD2 (6 bases). The ends were cut back, 0 bases at V and 3 bases at J, with 6 bases in the middle. The germline V gene has CDR1 KGHSH and CDR2 LQKENI. The CDR3 is 13 residues long. The CDR3 nucleotides read TGTGCCAGCTCACCACCTAGCGGCTACGAGCAGTACTTC. This codes for CASSPPSGYEQYF.

This rearrangement joins TRBV29-1 to TRBJ2-3; D gene ambiguous. Between the trimmed V and J ends, which lost 0 bases and 3 bases, there was a span of 10 bases. This CDR3 is built from 14 residues. Germline V gene sequence: CDR1 SQVTM, CDR2 ANQGSEA. The CDR3 spells CSVEDLDYTDTQYF. CDR3 nucleotide sequence: TGCAGCGTTGAAGATCTGGATTATACAGATACGCAGTATTTT.

Concerning this clonotype itself: A much larger clone differs by one base, so this may be a read error. The chain joins TRBV3-1 to TRBJ2-3; 7 nucleotides align to TRBD2. Germline CDR1 and CDR2: LGHDT and YNNKEL (reference sequence). The CDR3 has 16 residues. The CDR3, as DNA: TGTGCCAGCAGCAAAATAGCGGGTCCACTCACATATACGCAGTATTTT. It specifies CASSKIAGPLTYTQYF.

In its sample, this clonotype was seen many times. Here the CDR3 reads CASSPSWLDTQYF. CDR3 coding DNA: TGTGCCAGCTCACCGTCTTGGCTGGATACGCAGTATTTT. V gene TRBV18 combines with J gene TRBJ2-3; D is unresolved. CDR3 length: 13 amino acids. V lost 3 bases, J lost 6 bases, and 10 bases lay in between. The germline V gene has CDR1 KGHSH and CDR2 LQKENI.

The chain couples TRBV7-2 to TRBJ2-2, with 11 nucleotides matching TRBD2. Per germline, CDR1 SGHTA and CDR2 FQGNSA. V shed 2 bases and J 6 bases; nucleotides not matched to a gene: 2. CDR3 size: 15 residues. In DNA, the CDR3 is TGTGCCAGCAGCTTAACACTAGCGGGAGCCGGGGAGCTGTTTTTT. It encodes CASSLTLAGAGELFF.

This clonotype was seen at least ten times. V usage is TRBV5-1 and J usage is TRBJ2-2; no reliable D call. This CDR3 is built from 15 residues. V lost 0 bases and J lost 3, with 9 bases in between. CDR1 and CDR2 (germline): SGHRS, YFSETQ. CDR3 in amino acids: CASSLESGYTGELFF. CDR3 DNA: TGCGCCAGCAGCTTGGAGTCAGGTTACACCGGGGAGCTGTTTTTT.

The gene calls are TRBV6-1 and TRBJ1-5; D gene ambiguous. V gave up 11 bases and J gave up 6 bases, with 14 bases separating them. In germline, CDR1 is MNHNS, CDR2 SASEGT. CDR3 length: 12 amino acids. The CDR3 sequence: CASQRVPQPQHF. The DNA for the CDR3 is TGTGCCTCCCAGAGGGTACCTCAGCCCCAGCATTTT.

This clonotype was observed at least ten times. V usage is TRBV2 and J usage is TRBJ1-2; 7 bases fit TRBD1. The CDR3 length is 15 residues. V trimming: 10 bases; J trimming: 4 bases; junction bases outside the gene matches: 15. CDR1 and CDR2 from the germline V gene are SNHLY and FYNNEI. As DNA, the CDR3 is TGTGCCAACGAGCCAGGGGGATGGGAATTCTATGGCTACACCTTC. Amino acid sequence: CANEPGGWEFYGYTF.

This chain joins TRBV11-2 and TRBJ2-6, with D unclear. Per the germline V gene, CDR1 is SGHAT and CDR2 is FQNNGV. The V end lost 3 bases, the J end lost 0 bases, and 9 bases lay between the germline ends. The CDR3 loop spans 16 amino acids. The CDR3 region has the DNA TGTGCCAGCAGCTTCCCCTTTCGCTCTGGGGCCAACGTCCTGACTTTC. Protein product: CASSFPFRSGANVLTF.

This clonotype was recorded a few times. V gene TRBV27 combines with J gene TRBJ1-3; possibly TRBD1 for D (5 bases). This CDR3 spans 14 amino acids. V was clipped by 5 bases and J by 4 bases, with 12 bases between them. Per the germline V gene, CDR1 is MNHEY and CDR2 is SMNVEV (reference sequence). As DNA, the CDR3 is TGTGCCAGCAGTCCCGGGACCCTGGGAAACACCATATATTTT. It is translated as CASSPGTLGNTIYF.

This rearrangement joins TRBV19 to TRBJ2-3, with TRBD2 matching 7 bases. The CDR3 has 16 residues. V trimming: 1 base; J trimming: 0 bases; junction bases outside the gene matches: 4. The germline V gene encodes CDR1 LNHDA and CDR2 SQIVND (reference sequence). DNA for the CDR3: TGTGCCAGTAGTATAGGGTCTAGCGGTAGCACAGATACGCAGTATTTT. Its protein product is CASSIGSSGSTDTQYF.

This clonotype has just a few counts. The rearrangement joins TRBV10-1 to TRBJ2-3; TRBD1 might be the D (6 bases). The CDR3 runs to 14 residues. Trimming shortened V by 2 bases and J by 4 bases, and 10 bases separated the two germline ends. From germline, CDR1 is WNHNN and CDR2 SYGVQD (reference sequence). CDR3 protein: CASSETGFPDTQYF. DNA of the CDR3: TGCGCCAGCAGTGAGACAGGGTTCCCAGATACGCAGTATTTT.